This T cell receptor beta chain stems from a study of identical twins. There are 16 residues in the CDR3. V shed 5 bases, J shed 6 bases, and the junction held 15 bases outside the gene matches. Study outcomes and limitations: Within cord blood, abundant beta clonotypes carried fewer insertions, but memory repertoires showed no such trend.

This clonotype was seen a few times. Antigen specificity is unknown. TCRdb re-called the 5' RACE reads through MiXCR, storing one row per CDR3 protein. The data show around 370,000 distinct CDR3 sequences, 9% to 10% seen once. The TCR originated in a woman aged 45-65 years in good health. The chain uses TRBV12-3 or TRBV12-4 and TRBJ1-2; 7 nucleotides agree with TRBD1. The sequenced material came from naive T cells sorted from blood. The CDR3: CASSPGYRGKADGYTF. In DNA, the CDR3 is TGTGCCAGCAGTCCTGGGTACAGGGGCAAAGCGGATGGCTACACCTTC.